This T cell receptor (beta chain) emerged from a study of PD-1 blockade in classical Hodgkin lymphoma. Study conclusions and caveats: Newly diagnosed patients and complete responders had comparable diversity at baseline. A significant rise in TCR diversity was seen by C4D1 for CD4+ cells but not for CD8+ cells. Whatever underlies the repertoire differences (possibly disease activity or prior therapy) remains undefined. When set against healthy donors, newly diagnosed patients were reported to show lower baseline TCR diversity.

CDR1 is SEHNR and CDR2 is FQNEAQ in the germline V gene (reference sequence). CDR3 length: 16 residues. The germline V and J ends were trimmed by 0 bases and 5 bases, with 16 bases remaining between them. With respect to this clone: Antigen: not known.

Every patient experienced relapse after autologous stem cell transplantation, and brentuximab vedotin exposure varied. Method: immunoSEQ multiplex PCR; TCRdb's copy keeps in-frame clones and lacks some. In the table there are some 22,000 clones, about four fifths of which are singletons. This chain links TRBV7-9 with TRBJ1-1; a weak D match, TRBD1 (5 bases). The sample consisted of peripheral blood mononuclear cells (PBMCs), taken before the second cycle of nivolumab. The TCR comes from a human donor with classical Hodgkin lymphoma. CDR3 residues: CASSLAMGPGGTEAFF. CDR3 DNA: TGTGCCAGCAGCTTAGCGATGGGGCCGGGAGGGACTGAAGCTTTCTTT.